This TCR beta chain was recorded in a study of patients and donors after allogeneic stem cell transplantation. TCRdb used MiXCR to reprocess the RT-PCR reads, holding one entry per CDR3 protein. This sample has approximately 140,000 distinct CDR3 sequences; about two fifths occur once, and the top ten carry around half. The CDR3 sequence is 15 residues long. Germline assignment: CDR1 SGHRS and CDR2 YFSETQ. Trimming removed 0 bases from V and 4 bases from J; junction bases left unmatched: 3. The specimen sequenced was blood, either unsorted or a sorted T cell fraction (not recorded which). This sequence originates from a human donor who was either an allogeneic HSCT recipient or a stem cell or donor lymphocyte infusion donor (not recorded which). It is not recorded whose cells these are; they may come from a transplant donor. The chain has TRBV5-1 and TRBJ2-7, with 11 bases lining up with TRBD2. As DNA, the CDR3 is TGCGCCAGCAGCTTGGGGGGACTAGCGGCATACGAGCAGTACTTC. Its translation: CASSLGGLAAYEQYF.